This T cell receptor (beta chain) was found in a study of T cell changes during pregnancy in multiple sclerosis. Only in-frame clones appear in the TCRdb table, and some are missing; sequencing was by immunoSEQ multiplex PCR. The table records 39,000 or so clones, about nine tenths of them present only once. This clone was seen only once. Germline-derived CDR1 and CDR2 are SGHAT and FQNNGV. The V and J ends lost 2 bases and 2 bases respectively, with 9 bases between them. CDR3 length equals 14 residues. Specimen: CD4+ T cells from peripheral blood mononuclear cells, collected after pregnancy. The rearrangement uses TRBV11-2 and TRBJ2-5, with a tentative D call TRBD2 (5 bases). This receptor was obtained from a female donor in good health, enrolled as a control in a pregnancy study. CDR3 DNA: TGTGCCAGCAGCTTACTAAGCGGTCAAGAGACCCAGTACTTC. Amino acid sequence: CASSLLSGQETQYF.